Listed here is a single T cell receptor beta chain. The data stem from a study of CD8+CD57+ T cells in acquired aplastic anemia. Study as a whole: Sorted CD4+ and CD8+ cells yielded about 3.1 ug of DNA on average.

According to the study, genomic DNA was the template for TCR beta VDJ and CDR3 profiling. TCRdb redid the calling of the reads with MiXCR, one entry per CDR3 protein. The table lists 350,000 to 450,000 distinct CDR3 sequences, under 80% of them singletons. CDR3 length: 16 amino acids. Germline V gene lookup returns CDR1 SGHDT and CDR2 YYEEEE. V gave up 5 bases and J gave up 4 bases, with 20 bases separating them. Specimen: sorted CD4+, CD8+, or CD8+CD57+ T cells (not recorded which) from PBMCs. The chain links TRBV5-6 to TRBJ2-3; D is tentatively TRBD1 or TRBD2 (6 bases each). This clonotype was sampled from a human donor in good health, serving as a control. The CDR3, as DNA: TGTGCCAGCAGAGTCCGGTCGGGGGCTTGGGCAGATACGCAGTATTTT. Protein: CASRVRSGAWADTQYF.